This TCR beta chain was observed in a study of blood T cell repertoires in COVID-19. About the research overall: Sites across the United States, Italy and Spain contributed samples from acute and convalescent COVID-19. T cells, B-cell-depleted T cells, or PBMCs provided the cDNA or gDNA that served as material.

Germline CDR1 SGHVS, CDR2 FQNEAQ. V lost 3 bases to trimming and J lost 4 bases, with 20 bases between them. This CDR3 is built from 17 residues. Under the authors' procedure: Amplification from reference gene primers served as the basis for estimated nucleated cell counts. Sequencing was performed with immunoSEQ multiplex PCR; in TCRdb, only in-frame clones are kept and a portion is missing. V, J and clone size derive from that table, while D and trimming were established from the DNA sequence. The profile covers around 160,000 clones, with around nine tenths appearing a single time and under 3% taken by the ten largest.

The receptor was derived from a human donor in a cohort sampled during active COVID-19. The sample comprised peripheral blood. The V and J genes are TRBV7-8 and TRBJ2-3; tentative D call: TRBD2 (6 bases). The DNA for the CDR3 is TGTGCCAGCAGCTTGTACTCGGACTTAACGGGGGCAGATACGCAGTATTTT. Amino acids: CASSLYSDLTGADTQYF.